Shown below are 14 T cell receptor beta chains from a single sample sequenced in a study of T cells after yellow fever vaccination. Each CDR3 protein gets one entry after TCRdb re-called the 5' RACE reads with MiXCR. The sample records 25,000 to 35,000 distinct CDR3 sequences, about 5% being singletons. The sequences come from CD8+ T cells sorted from PBMCs, collected 10 days after the yellow fever booster vaccination. The receptors were sampled from a man between 25 and 39 years old who received the YFV17D yellow fever vaccine.

This clonotype appeared many times. V and J are TRBV6-1 and TRBJ2-1; 7 bases map to TRBD2. Germline trimming cut 5 bases from V and 7 bases from J; bases unmatched to any gene: 11. Germline V gene sequence: CDR1 MNHNS, CDR2 SASEGT. The CDR3 runs to 15 residues. CDR3 residues: CASSQLAGSTNEQFF. In DNA, the CDR3 is TGTGCCAGCAGTCAATTAGCGGGCTCTACGAATGAGCAGTTCTTC.

Comment on this clonotype: The DNA is left out, because the CDR3 cannot be placed on it with certainty; the CDR3 is given as TCRdb lists it. The CDR3 reads CGSVPAAKAVEGTNTGELFF. This rearrangement joins TRBV7-5 to TRBJ2-2; the table assigns TRBD1, which was not confirmed against the DNA. TRBV7-5 is a pseudogene locus. The CDR3 region is 20 residues in length, termini included.

The table lists this clonotype with many counts. The CDR3 DNA sequence: TGTGCCAGCAGTTTGTCAGGGGACATTCAGTACTTC. Translation: CASSLSGDIQYF. The chain recombines TRBV12-3 or TRBV12-4 with TRBJ2-4; the D gene is possibly TRBD1 (6 bases). CDR3 size: 12 residues. Between the trimmed V and J ends, which lost 3 bases and 8 bases, there was a span of 8 bases.

The chain couples TRBV5-4 to TRBJ2-7; 9 bases are a match to TRBD2. V shed 2 bases and J 4 bases; nucleotides not matched to a gene: 10. CDR1 is SGHNT, CDR2 YYREEE, per germline (reference sequence). The CDR3 spans 16 residues. CDR3 nucleotide sequence: TGTGCCAGCAGCTTAAGGCGGGAGGGCCTAGTTTACGAGCAGTACTTC. It encodes CASSLRREGLVYEQYF. Drawing the rest from reference TRBV5-4 and TRBJ2-7, the complete variable domain is ETGVTQSPTHLIKTRGQQVTLRCSSQSGHNTVSWYQQALGQGPQFIFQYYREEENGRGNFPPRFSGLQFPNYSSELNVNALELDDSALYLCASSLRREGLVYEQYFGPGTRLTVT.

In this sample, this clonotype turned up many times. The chain combines TRBV7-2 with TRBJ2-7, with 11 nucleotides matching TRBD2. V gave up 1 base and J gave up 2 bases; unmatched junction bases: 1. From germline, CDR1 is SGHTA and CDR2 FQGNSA. There are 15 residues in the CDR3. The CDR3 DNA reads TGTGCCAGCAGCTTAGTAGCGGGAGGGCCCTACGAGCAGTACTTC. Protein: CASSLVAGGPYEQYF.

This clonotype was seen ten or more times. The rearrangement joins TRBV7-2 to TRBJ2-4; the match to TRBD1 covers 8 bases. The CDR3 runs to 14 residues. V dropped 1 base and J dropped 9; count of bases not matched to a gene: 5. CDR1 and CDR2 from the germline V gene are SGHTA and FQGNSA. DNA of the CDR3: TGTGCCAGCAGCTTAGTCGGACAGGGTACCATTCAGTACTTC. Its protein is CASSLVGQGTIQYF.

This clonotype was detected ten times or more. The chain combines TRBV4-3 with TRBJ2-5; tentatively, D is TRBD2 (6 bases). Germline assignment: CDR1 LGHNA and CDR2 YSLEER. Deletions cut 3 bases from V and 1 base from J, with 15 bases between. The CDR3 has 16 residues. The chain's CDR3 is CASSHVGGSSQETQYF. CDR3 coding DNA: TGCGCCAGCAGCCACGTGGGAGGTTCATCCCAAGAGACCCAGTACTTC.

There are many counts of this clonotype. The V call is TRBV20-1, the J call TRBJ1-1, with 8 bases aligning to TRBD1. Per the germline V gene, CDR1 is DFQATT and CDR2 is SNEGSKA (reference sequence). Trimming at V came to 6 bases and at J to 1 base, leaving 7 bases not matched to a gene. The CDR3 loop spans 14 amino acids. CDR3 region: CSAQPDRGNTEAFF. CDR3 nucleotide sequence: TGCAGTGCACAGCCCGACAGGGGGAACACTGAAGCTTTCTTT.

This clonotype showed up many times. This chain connects TRBV20-1 to TRBJ2-2; D is unclear. The V gene's germline CDR1 is DFQATT and CDR2 SNEGSKA (reference sequence). Trimming removed 0 bases from V and 8 bases from J, with 7 bases in between. This CDR3 has 12 residues. For the CDR3, the DNA is TGCAGTGCTAGAGATACGGTTGGGGAGCTGTTTTTT. Protein sequence: CSARDTVGELFF.

Only a few counts were recorded for this clonotype. A single base separates this from a much larger clone, so it may be a read error. The chain combines TRBV12-3 or TRBV12-4 with TRBJ2-2; 15 nucleotides line up with TRBD2. The CDR3 extends over 19 amino acids. The DNA for the CDR3 is TGTGCCTGCAGTTTCGGACTAGCGGGAGGGCCTGGGAACACCGGGGAGCTGTTTTTT. It specifies CACSFGLAGGPGNTGELFF.

There are many counts of this clonotype. The chain carries TRBV9 and TRBJ2-7; D ambiguous. The CDR3 is 13 residues long. Trimming removed 3 bases from V and 1 base from J, with 8 bases in between. Germline CDR1 reads SGDLS; CDR2 reads YYNGEE. CDR3 loop: CASSGLGSYEQYF. CDR3 nucleotides: TGTGCCAGCAGCGGCTTGGGGTCCTACGAGCAGTACTTC.

This clonotype was counted ten times or more. The gene calls are TRBV12-3 or TRBV12-4 and TRBJ2-2, with 7 bases lining up with TRBD2. CDR3 length: 14 residues. Trimming took 5 bases from V and 7 from J; bases not matched to a gene: 7. The CDR3 loop reads CASSAGLGGGELFF. CDR3 in DNA: TGTGCCAGCAGTGCAGGACTAGGAGGCGGGGAGCTGTTTTTT.

The chain uses TRBV29-1 and TRBJ2-1; 9 bases align to TRBD2. Losses at the gene ends were 4 bases for V and 1 base for J; bases not matched to a gene: 8. The germline V gene has CDR1 SQVTM and CDR2 ANQGSEA. The CDR3 covers 16 residues. CDR3 DNA sequence: TGCAGCGTTGCGGGAAGCCTAGCGGGATCCTACAATGAGCAGTTCTTC. Amino acids: CSVAGSLAGSYNEQFF.

This clonotype came up many times. The chain recombines TRBV20-1 with TRBJ2-7; tentative D call: TRBD1 (6 bases). The CDR3 extends over 12 amino acids. V shed 3 bases and J shed 6 bases, with 12 bases lying between them. CDR1 and CDR2 (germline): DFQATT, SNEGSKA (reference sequence). The CDR3 here is CSASRAGAEQYF. DNA of the CDR3: TGCAGTGCTAGTCGGGCAGGGGCCGAGCAGTACTTC.